Each of the 5 T cell receptor beta chains below was sequenced from the same sample in a study of a mutant IDH1 vaccine in newly diagnosed glioma. The sample's time point: baseline, week 1 (first vaccination visit). The treatment denotes: pre-vaccination baseline after standard-of-care therapy. Profiled with immunoSEQ multiplex PCR; TCRdb holds only in-frame clones, not every one. The sample lists tens of thousands of clones, 79% seen once, with approximately 8.2% in the top ten. The source was PBMCs, collected from a glioma patient treated with radiotherapy, temozolomide or both. The receptors derive from a middle-aged man with glioma.

The rearrangement links TRBV10-3 to TRBJ1-3; the D is unclear. CDR3 length: 13 residues. V lost 0 bases, J lost 7 bases, and 7 bases lay in between. CDR1 and CDR2 (germline): ENHRY, SYGVKD. The CDR3 coding sequence is TGTGCCATCAGTGAGTCGCAAGAGAACACCATATATTTT. This sequence encodes CAISESQENTIYF.

This clone has only one observation. The chain employs TRBV27 and TRBJ1-5; D ambiguous. The V and J ends lost 6 bases and 7 bases respectively, with 10 bases between them. CDR1 and CDR2 (germline): MNHEY, SMNVEV (reference sequence). The CDR3 totals 12 residues. The CDR3 loop reads CASSRWGQPQHF. The CDR3 DNA is TGTGCCAGCAGCCGCTGGGGACAGCCCCAGCATTTT.

The V and J genes are TRBV7-9 and TRBJ1-1, with no clear D. Trimming took 0 bases from V and 14 from J, leaving 13 bases between them. This CDR3 contains 12 residues. The germline V gene has CDR1 SEHNR and CDR2 FQNEAQ (reference sequence). CDR3 sequence: CASSLAGSGTFF. The CDR3 DNA reads as TGTGCCAGCAGCTTAGCTGGCAGTGGCACGTTCTTT.

This clone was recorded once. The chain carries TRBV7-2 and TRBJ2-7; D ambiguous. This CDR3 is 14 amino acids long. V shed 5 bases and J shed 2 bases, with 13 bases lying between them. From germline, CDR1 is SGHTA and CDR2 FQGNSA. The chain's CDR3 is CASSQRRPTYEQYF. The CDR3 DNA is TGTGCCAGCAGCCAGCGCAGACCGACCTACGAGCAGTACTTC.

The V gene is TRBV7-9, the J gene TRBJ1-1, with D maybe TRBD1 (5 bases). The V gene's germline CDR1 is SEHNR and CDR2 FQNEAQ (reference sequence). With 5 bases removed from V and 5 bases from J, the gap between germline ends came to 12 bases. The CDR3 totals 13 residues. CDR3 residues: CASSRDLQTEAFF. The CDR3 DNA sequence: TGTGCCAGCAGCAGGGACCTTCAAACTGAAGCTTTCTTT.